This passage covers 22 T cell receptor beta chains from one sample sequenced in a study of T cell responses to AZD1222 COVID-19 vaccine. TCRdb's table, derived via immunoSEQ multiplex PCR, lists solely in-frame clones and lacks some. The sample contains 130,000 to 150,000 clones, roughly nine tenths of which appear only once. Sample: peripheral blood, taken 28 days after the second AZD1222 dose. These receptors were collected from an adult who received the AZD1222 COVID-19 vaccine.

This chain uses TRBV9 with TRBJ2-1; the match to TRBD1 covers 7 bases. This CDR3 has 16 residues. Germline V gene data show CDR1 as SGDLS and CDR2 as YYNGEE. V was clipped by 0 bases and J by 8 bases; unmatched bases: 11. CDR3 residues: CASSVATGVGWHEQFF. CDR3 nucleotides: TGTGCCAGCAGCGTAGCTACAGGGGTGGGTTGGCATGAGCAGTTCTTC.

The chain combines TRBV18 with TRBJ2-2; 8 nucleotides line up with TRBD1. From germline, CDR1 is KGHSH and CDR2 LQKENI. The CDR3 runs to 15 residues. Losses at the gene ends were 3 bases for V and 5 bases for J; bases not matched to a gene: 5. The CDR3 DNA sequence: TGTGCCAGCTCACCTGGACAGGGAAAGACCGGGGAGCTGTTTTTT. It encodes CASSPGQGKTGELFF.

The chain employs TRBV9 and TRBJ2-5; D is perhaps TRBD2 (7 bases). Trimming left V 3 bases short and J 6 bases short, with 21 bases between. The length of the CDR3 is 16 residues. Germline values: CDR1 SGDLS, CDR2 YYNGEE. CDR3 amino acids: CASSGPSLGGQKTQYF. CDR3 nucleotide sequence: TGTGCCAGCAGCGGGCCTTCTCTCGGGGGGCAGAAGACCCAGTACTTC.

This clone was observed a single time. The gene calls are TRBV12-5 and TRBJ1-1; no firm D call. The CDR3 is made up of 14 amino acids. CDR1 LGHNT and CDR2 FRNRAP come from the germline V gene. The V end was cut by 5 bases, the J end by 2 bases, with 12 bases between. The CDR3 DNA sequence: TGTGCTAGTGGTACCCGACCGGGCAACACTGAAGCTTTCTTT. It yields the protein CASGTRPGNTEAFF.

The CDR3 is CSGGQGDTEAFF. In DNA form, the CDR3 reads TGCAGCGGAGGACAGGGAGACACTGAAGCTTTCTTT. The chain is built from TRBV29-1 and TRBJ1-1, with 8 bases fitting TRBD1. The CDR3 contains 12 residues. Germline CDR1 SQVTM, CDR2 ANQGSEA. V gave up 7 bases and J gave up 3 bases; unmatched junction bases: 4.

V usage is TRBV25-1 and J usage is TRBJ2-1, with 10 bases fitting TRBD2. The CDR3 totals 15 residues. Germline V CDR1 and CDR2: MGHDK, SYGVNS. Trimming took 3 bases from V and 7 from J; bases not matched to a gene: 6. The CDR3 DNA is TGTGCCAGCAGTGAGAGCGGGAGGGCCCGGAATGAGCAGTTCTTC. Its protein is CASSESGRARNEQFF.

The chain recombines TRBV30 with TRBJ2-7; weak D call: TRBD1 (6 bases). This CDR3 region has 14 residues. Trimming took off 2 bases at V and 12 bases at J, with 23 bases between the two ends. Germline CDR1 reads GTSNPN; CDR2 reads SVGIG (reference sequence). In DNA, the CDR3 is TGTGCCTGGAGTACTAACAGGGCCCTTGTGAAGTCGTACTTC. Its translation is CAWSTNRALVKSYF.

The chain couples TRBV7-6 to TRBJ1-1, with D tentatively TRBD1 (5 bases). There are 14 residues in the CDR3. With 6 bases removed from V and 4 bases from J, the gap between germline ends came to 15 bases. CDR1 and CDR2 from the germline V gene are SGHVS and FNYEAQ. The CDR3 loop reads CASSSVRGSTEAFF. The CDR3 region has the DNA TGTGCCAGCAGTTCCGTTAGGGGATCCACTGAAGCTTTCTTT.

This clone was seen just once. The DNA for the CDR3 is TGTGCCATCAGTGGGGGCAGGGAGGGCCAGCCCCAGCATTTT. Its translation is CAISGGREGQPQHF. This chain joins TRBV10-3 and TRBJ1-5; possibly TRBD1 for D (5 bases). Germline V gene data show CDR1 as ENHRY and CDR2 as SYGVKD. V dropped 4 bases and J dropped 7 bases, with 14 bases sitting between them. The CDR3 extends over 14 amino acids.

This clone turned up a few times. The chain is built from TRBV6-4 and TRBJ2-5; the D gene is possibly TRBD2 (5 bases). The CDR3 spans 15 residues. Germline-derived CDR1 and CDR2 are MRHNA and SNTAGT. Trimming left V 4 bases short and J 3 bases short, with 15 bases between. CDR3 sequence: CASSVNGWGEETQYF. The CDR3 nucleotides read TGTGCCAGCAGTGTAAACGGGTGGGGAGAAGAGACCCAGTACTTC.

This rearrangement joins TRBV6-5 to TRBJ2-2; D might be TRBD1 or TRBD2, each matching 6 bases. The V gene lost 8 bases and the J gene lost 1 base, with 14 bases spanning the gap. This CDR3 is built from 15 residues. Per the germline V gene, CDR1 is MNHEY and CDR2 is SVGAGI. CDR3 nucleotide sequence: TGTGCCAGCCGGGGGCGGGGAGAGAACACCGGGGAGCTGTTTTTT. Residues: CASRGRGENTGELFF.

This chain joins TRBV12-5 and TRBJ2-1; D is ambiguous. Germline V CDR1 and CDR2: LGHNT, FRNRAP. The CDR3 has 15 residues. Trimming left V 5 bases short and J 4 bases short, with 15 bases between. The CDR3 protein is CASGPSPQTYNEQFF. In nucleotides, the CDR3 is TGTGCTAGTGGTCCCTCCCCCCAGACATACAATGAGCAGTTCTTC.

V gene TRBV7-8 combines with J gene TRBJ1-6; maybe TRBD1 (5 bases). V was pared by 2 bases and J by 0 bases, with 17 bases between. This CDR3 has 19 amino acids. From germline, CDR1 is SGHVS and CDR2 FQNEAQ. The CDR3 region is CASSLTHLDRSSYNSPLHF. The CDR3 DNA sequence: TGTGCCAGCAGCTTAACGCATCTTGACAGAAGCTCCTATAATTCACCCCTCCACTTT.

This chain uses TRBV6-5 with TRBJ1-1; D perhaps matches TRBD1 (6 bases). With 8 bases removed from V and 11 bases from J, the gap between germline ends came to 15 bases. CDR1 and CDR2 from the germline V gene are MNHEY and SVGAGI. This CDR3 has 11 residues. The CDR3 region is CASFTTRGAFF. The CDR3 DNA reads TGTGCCAGCTTTACCACAAGGGGGGCTTTCTTT.

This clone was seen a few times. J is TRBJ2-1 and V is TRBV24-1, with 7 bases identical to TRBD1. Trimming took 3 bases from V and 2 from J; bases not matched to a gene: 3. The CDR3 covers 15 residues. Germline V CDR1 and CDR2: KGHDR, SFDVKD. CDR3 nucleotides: TGTGCCACCAGTGATCCGGGACAGCCCTACAATGAGCAGTTCTTC. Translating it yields CATSDPGQPYNEQFF.

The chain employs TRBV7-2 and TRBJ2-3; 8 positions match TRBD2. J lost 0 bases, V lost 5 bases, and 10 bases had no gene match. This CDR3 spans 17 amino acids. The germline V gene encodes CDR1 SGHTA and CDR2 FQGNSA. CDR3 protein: CASSPSPTSGSTDTQYF. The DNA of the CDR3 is TGTGCCAGCAGCCCATCCCCCACTAGCGGAAGCACAGATACGCAGTATTTT. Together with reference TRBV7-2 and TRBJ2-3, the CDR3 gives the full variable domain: GAGVSQSPSNKVTEKGKDVELRCDPISGHTALYWYRQSLGQGLEFLIYFQGNSAPDKSGLPSDRFSAERTGGSVSTLTIQRTQQEDSAVYLCASSPSPTSGSTDTQYFGPGTRLTVL.

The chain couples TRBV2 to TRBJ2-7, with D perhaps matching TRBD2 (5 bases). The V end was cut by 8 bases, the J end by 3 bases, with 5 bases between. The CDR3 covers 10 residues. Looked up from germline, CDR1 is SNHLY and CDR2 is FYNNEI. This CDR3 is CASGGYEQYF. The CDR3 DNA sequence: TGTGCCAGCGGAGGCTACGAGCAGTACTTC.

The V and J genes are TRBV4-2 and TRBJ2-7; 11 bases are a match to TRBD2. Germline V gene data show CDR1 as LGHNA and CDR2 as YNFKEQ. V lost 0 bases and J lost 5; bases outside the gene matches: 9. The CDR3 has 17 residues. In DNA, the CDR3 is TGTGCCAGCAGCCAAGATCCGGGTAGCGGGGGGGGAAACGAGCAGTACTTC. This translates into CASSQDPGSGGGNEQYF.

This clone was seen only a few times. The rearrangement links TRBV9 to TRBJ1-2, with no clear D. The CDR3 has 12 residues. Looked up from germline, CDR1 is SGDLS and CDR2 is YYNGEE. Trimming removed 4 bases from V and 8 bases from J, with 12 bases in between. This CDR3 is CASSSRVLGYTF. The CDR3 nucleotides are TGTGCCAGCAGCTCGAGGGTCCTCGGCTACACCTTC.

The DNA of the CDR3 is TGTGCCACCAGTGATCGAGAATGGGAGGGTGACTATGGCTACACCTTC. It specifies CATSDREWEGDYGYTF. The chain employs TRBV24-1 and TRBJ1-2; D is undetermined. This CDR3 is 16 amino acids long. Per germline, CDR1 KGHDR and CDR2 SFDVKD. V lost 3 bases to trimming and J lost 3 bases, with 16 bases between them.

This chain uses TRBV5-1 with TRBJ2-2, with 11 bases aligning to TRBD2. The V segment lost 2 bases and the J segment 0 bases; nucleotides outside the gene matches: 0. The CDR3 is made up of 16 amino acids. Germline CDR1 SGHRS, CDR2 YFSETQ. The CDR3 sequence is CASSLLAGANTGELFF. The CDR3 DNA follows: TGCGCCAGCAGCTTACTAGCGGGGGCGAACACCGGGGAGCTGTTTTTT. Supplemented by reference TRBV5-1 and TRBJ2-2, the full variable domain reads KAGVTQTPRYLIKTRGQQVTLSCSPISGHRSVSWYQQTPGQGLQFLFEYFSETQRNKGNFPGRFSGRQFSNSRSEMNVSTLELGDSALYLCASSLLAGANTGELFFGEGSRLTVL.

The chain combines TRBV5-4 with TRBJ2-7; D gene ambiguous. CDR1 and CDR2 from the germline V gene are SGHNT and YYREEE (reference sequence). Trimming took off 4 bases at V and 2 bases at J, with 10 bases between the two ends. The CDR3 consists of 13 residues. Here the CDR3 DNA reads TGTGCCAGCAGCCCCCCGCTGACCTACGAGCAGTACTTC. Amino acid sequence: CASSPPLTYEQYF.